The clone carrying this TCR beta chain was picked up a small number of times. The ends lost 6 bases at V and 5 bases at J; junction bases unmatched: 6. Germline V gives CDR1 LGHNT, CDR2 FRNRAP. This CDR3 is built from 14 residues. Data came from immunoSEQ multiplex PCR; TCRdb stores just in-frame clones and leaves some out. The profile shows about 130,000 clones, roughly four fifths of them singletons. This sample was taken from a study of blood T cell repertoires in COVID-19. Individuals aged roughly 18 to 95 years were recruited from about two dozen US areas. V and J are TRBV12-5 and TRBJ1-4; 7 bases match TRBD1. The receptor was derived from a man aged 25-45 years who had recovered from COVID-19. What was sequenced was PBMCs or T cells enriched from blood (not recorded which). The chain's CDR3 is CASGDTGENEKLFF. Here the CDR3 DNA reads TGTGCTAGTGGGGACACAGGGGAGAATGAAAAACTGTTTTTT.